These 16 T cell receptor beta chains were all obtained from the same sample, sequenced in a study of cytomegalovirus exposure and HLA in healthy donors. PCR employed 60 Vbeta and 13 Jbeta primers. TCRdb's copy holds only in-frame clones and misses some; the assay was immunoSEQ multiplex PCR. The sample carries more than 140,000 clones, more than 75% recorded once. What was sequenced was PBMCs. These receptors were obtained from a man between 18 and 29 years old in good health and CMV-seropositive.

V gene TRBV11-2 combines with J gene TRBJ2-3; a possible D gene is TRBD1 (6 bases). Germline V gives CDR1 SGHAT, CDR2 FQNNGV. The CDR3 has 14 residues. The V and J ends lost 7 bases and 2 bases respectively, with 13 bases between them. The chain's CDR3 is CASNPTGDTDTQYF. As DNA, the CDR3 is TGTGCCAGCAACCCGACAGGAGACACAGATACGCAGTATTTT.

The sample holds a few counts of this clone. The chain has TRBV28 and TRBJ2-1, with TRBD2 as a possible D gene (5 bases). Trimming took off 6 bases at V and 5 bases at J, with 11 bases between the two ends. The CDR3 consists of 13 residues. Germline V gene data show CDR1 as MDHEN and CDR2 as SYDVKM. The chain's CDR3 is CASRIAPNNEQFF. CDR3 nucleotides: TGTGCCAGCAGAATAGCGCCCAACAATGAGCAGTTCTTC.

The CDR3 region has the DNA TGCGCCAGCACCAATCTACCAGCGGGAGGGCCGGATACGCAGTATTTT. Its protein product is CASTNLPAGGPDTQYF. The chain carries TRBV5-1 and TRBJ2-3; 10 bases agree with TRBD2. With 6 bases clipped from V and 6 bases from J, the junction kept 13 bases outside the gene matches. Germline V gene data show CDR1 as SGHRS and CDR2 as YFSETQ. The length of the CDR3 is 16 residues.

V is TRBV27 and J is TRBJ2-3; 12 positions agree with TRBD2. The CDR3 extends over 18 amino acids. With 2 bases clipped from V and 1 base from J, the junction kept 7 bases outside the gene matches. Germline values: CDR1 MNHEY, CDR2 SMNVEV (reference sequence). As DNA, the CDR3 is TGTGCCAGCAGTTTAAGACTAGCGGGAGAGGAGGGCACAGATACGCAGTATTTT. Translation: CASSLRLAGEEGTDTQYF.

The chain joins TRBV11-1 to TRBJ2-1; 11 bases map to TRBD1. After removal of 2 bases from V and 7 bases from J, the junction contained 7 bases not matched to a gene. CDR3 length: 16 residues. Per germline, CDR1 SGHAT and CDR2 FQDESV (reference sequence). The CDR3 DNA reads as TGTGCCAGCAGCTTACCTGGACAGGGGGCTTGGAATGAGCAGTTCTTC. Residues: CASSLPGQGAWNEQFF.

The chain joins TRBV5-1 to TRBJ2-1; a weak D match, TRBD2 (5 bases). CDR1 SGHRS and CDR2 YFSETQ come from the germline V gene. This CDR3 region has 16 residues. Trimming took 0 bases from V and 3 from J, leaving 13 bases between them. CDR3 sequence: CASSLAGLAGYNEQFF. CDR3 coding DNA: TGCGCCAGCAGCTTGGCCGGTCTAGCTGGCTACAATGAGCAGTTCTTC.

This rearrangement joins TRBV28 to TRBJ1-1, with D unresolved. The CDR3 covers 13 residues. Trimming left V 6 bases short and J 5 bases short, with 13 bases between. Germline V gene lookup returns CDR1 MDHEN and CDR2 SYDVKM. CDR3 sequence (DNA): TGTGCCAGCAGCTCGGCTGAGGGTACTGAAGCTTTCTTT. This encodes CASSSAEGTEAFF.

V gene TRBV27 combines with J gene TRBJ2-6; 12 bases are a match to TRBD1. This CDR3 has 20 residues. Germline V gene sequence: CDR1 MNHEY, CDR2 SMNVEV (reference sequence). Trimming at V came to 0 bases and at J to 3 bases, leaving 9 bases not matched to a gene. The CDR3 DNA reads TGTGCCAGCAGTTTATCTCGGCCGGGACAGGGGGCTAGTGGGGCCAACGTCCTGACTTTC. Translating gives CASSLSRPGQGASGANVLTF.

This chain links TRBV19 with TRBJ2-1; no reliable D call. The CDR3 is 13 residues long. From germline, CDR1 is LNHDA and CDR2 SQIVND (reference sequence). Trimming took 4 bases from V and 6 from J, leaving 10 bases between them. In nucleotides, the CDR3 is TGTGCCAGTAGTACAATTAGCCCCAATGAGCAGTTCTTC. The encoded protein is CASSTISPNEQFF.

V gene TRBV28 combines with J gene TRBJ2-5; 8 nucleotides match TRBD1. CDR1 MDHEN and CDR2 SYDVKM come from the germline V gene. J was trimmed by 5 bases and V by 5 bases; bases with no gene match: 19. The CDR3 covers 18 residues. CDR3 region: CASSMHDRGARRRETQYF. DNA for the CDR3: TGTGCCAGCAGTATGCACGACAGGGGCGCAAGGCGGCGGGAGACCCAGTACTTC. Full variable domain (rest looked up from reference TRBV28 and TRBJ2-5): DVKVTQSSRYLVKRTGEKVFLECVQDMDHENMFWYRQDPGLGLRLIYFSYDVKMKEKGDIPEGYSVSREKKERFSLILESASTNQTSMYLCASSMHDRGARRRETQYFGPGTRLLVL.

The chain employs TRBV27 and TRBJ1-1, with TRBD1 matching over 7 bases. Germline V lookup: CDR1 MNHEY, CDR2 SMNVEV (reference sequence). V gave up 2 bases and J gave up 5 bases; unmatched junction bases: 11. CDR3 size: 16 residues. Written as DNA, the CDR3 is TGTGCCAGCAGTTTAACAGGGGCGCGGGTGGATACTGAAGCTTTCTTT. It specifies CASSLTGARVDTEAFF.

The chain couples TRBV5-1 to TRBJ2-5, with D possibly being TRBD2 (6 bases). The CDR3 totals 15 residues. Per the germline V gene, CDR1 is SGHRS and CDR2 is YFSETQ. The V and J ends lost 2 bases and 0 bases respectively, with 11 bases between them. CDR3 loop: CASSFASVYQETQYF. DNA for the CDR3: TGCGCCAGCAGCTTCGCTAGCGTTTACCAAGAGACCCAGTACTTC.

The chain links TRBV6-5 to TRBJ2-2; no definite D call. This CDR3 comprises 11 residues. Trimming took 4 bases from V and 6 from J, leaving 3 bases between them. Germline CDR1 reads MNHEY; CDR2 reads SVGAGI. The CDR3 sequence is CASSFAGELFF. For the CDR3, the DNA is TGTGCCAGCAGTTTCGCCGGGGAGCTGTTTTTT.

The chain couples TRBV19 to TRBJ2-1; D might be TRBD2 (6 bases). The V gene's germline CDR1 is LNHDA and CDR2 SQIVND (reference sequence). The CDR3 totals 14 residues. The V end lost 4 bases, the J end lost 2 bases, and 9 bases lay between the germline ends. The CDR3 DNA is TGTGCCAGTAGTAATCGACTAGCCTACAATGAGCAGTTCTTC. Protein product: CASSNRLAYNEQFF.

J is TRBJ2-5 and V is TRBV5-1; D remains unclear. V dropped 0 bases and J dropped 2 bases, with 8 bases sitting between them. This CDR3 is 14 amino acids long. Looked up from germline, CDR1 is SGHRS and CDR2 is YFSETQ. CDR3 protein: CASSLASDQETQYF. CDR3 in DNA: TGCGCCAGCAGCTTGGCGTCAGATCAAGAGACCCAGTACTTC. The full variable domain, with the rest looked up from reference TRBV5-1 and TRBJ2-5, is KAGVTQTPRYLIKTRGQQVTLSCSPISGHRSVSWYQQTPGQGLQFLFEYFSETQRNKGNFPGRFSGRQFSNSRSEMNVSTLELGDSALYLCASSLASDQETQYFGPGTRLLVL.

This clone was seen more than once but under ten times. This CDR3 is CASSVGTSGSRSSYEQYF. For the CDR3, the DNA is TGTGCCAGCAGCGTAGGGACTAGCGGGAGTAGGAGCTCCTACGAGCAGTACTTC. V gene TRBV9 combines with J gene TRBJ2-7, with 13 nucleotides matching TRBD2. In germline, CDR1 is SGDLS, CDR2 YYNGEE. The CDR3 consists of 18 residues. V lost 0 bases to trimming and J lost 0 bases; unmatched junction nucleotides: 6.